This passage covers 31 T cell receptor beta chains from one sample sequenced in a study of blood T cell repertoires in COVID-19. This table comes from immunoSEQ multiplex PCR, and its TCRdb copy is limited to in-frame clones, with some not included. The sample lists 250,000 or so clones, about 88% occurring once. The source material was peripheral blood. These receptors all come from a middle-aged woman who had recovered from COVID-19.

CDR3 sequence reads: CASSSTGGANTQYF. The DNA of the CDR3 is TGTGCCAGCAGCAGCACAGGGGGAGCGAATACGCAGTATTTT. The J gene is TRBJ2-3, the V gene TRBV14, with 8 bases matching TRBD1. Germline CDR1 reads SGHDN; CDR2 reads FVKESK. CDR3 length: 14 amino acids. The V segment lost 5 bases and the J segment 7 bases; nucleotides outside the gene matches: 8.

The V gene is TRBV6-2 or TRBV6-3, the J gene TRBJ1-5; 7 bases line up with TRBD1. The CDR3 is 13 amino acids. Germline trimming cut 6 bases from V and 9 bases from J; bases unmatched to any gene: 8. The germline V gene encodes CDR1 MNHEY and CDR2 SVGEGT. CDR3 loop: CASSTTGERPQHF. The CDR3 region has the DNA TGTGCCAGCAGCACCACAGGGGAGCGGCCCCAGCATTTT.

The gene calls are TRBV9 and TRBJ1-6; D uncertain. Germline V gives CDR1 SGDLS, CDR2 YYNGEE. The CDR3 loop spans 14 amino acids. Trimming took 0 bases from V and 7 from J, leaving 8 bases between them. CDR3 sequence: CASSVEWQNSPLHF. The CDR3 coding sequence is TGTGCCAGCAGCGTAGAATGGCAAAATTCACCCCTCCACTTT.

This clone occurred many times. The rearrangement links TRBV7-9 to TRBJ2-2; 8 bases are shared with TRBD2. Losses at the gene ends were 5 bases for V and 6 bases for J; bases not matched to a gene: 14. The CDR3 has 17 residues. CDR1 and CDR2 from the germline V gene are SEHNR and FQNEAQ (reference sequence). CDR3 region: CASSGNRGREVAGELFF. As DNA, the CDR3 is TGTGCCAGCAGCGGAAATCGGGGGCGGGAGGTTGCCGGGGAGCTGTTTTTT.

The chain employs TRBV29-1 and TRBJ1-2; D unclear. The CDR3 has 11 residues. Germline CDR1 SQVTM, CDR2 ANQGSEA. The V gene lost 1 base and the J gene lost 8 bases, with 8 bases spanning the gap. CDR3 in DNA: TGCAGCGTTGAAGCCCTAAAGGGCTACACCTTC. Translated, it gives CSVEALKGYTF.

V is TRBV5-6 and J is TRBJ2-5, with no clear D. The V end was cut by 0 bases, the J end by 3 bases, with 6 bases between. The germline CDR1 and CDR2 sequences are SGHDT and YYEEEE. The CDR3 loop spans 13 amino acids. CDR3 DNA: TGTGCCAGCAGCTTGGTTTCAGAAGAGACCCAGTACTTC. This translates into CASSLVSEETQYF.

The chain recombines TRBV19 with TRBJ2-7; TRBD2 aligns across 11 bases. Per the germline V gene, CDR1 is LNHDA and CDR2 is SQIVND (reference sequence). The CDR3 is 15 residues long. The ends lost 9 bases at V and 6 bases at J; junction bases unmatched: 13. CDR3 in DNA: TGTGCCAGCAGGCCCCTCTGGGGGACTAGCGGCGAGCAGTACTTC. Residues: CASRPLWGTSGEQYF.

CDR3 sequence: CASSPEGSVRRVLTF. The CDR3 DNA is TGTGCCAGCTCACCAGAGGGGAGTGTTCGGAGGGTACTTACCTTC. This chain uses TRBV18 with TRBJ1-2; maybe TRBD1 (5 bases). In germline, CDR1 is KGHSH, CDR2 LQKENI. V lost 2 bases and J lost 14, with 24 bases in between. There are 15 residues in the CDR3. The full variable domain, in which reference TRBV18 and TRBJ1-2 provide the parts outside the CDR3, is NAGVMQNPRHLVRRRGQEARLRCSPMKGHSHVYWYRQLPEEGLKFMVYLQKENIIDESGMPKERFSAEFPKEGPSILRIQQVVRGDSAAYFCASSPEGSVRRVLTFGSGTRLTVV.

This sequence joins TRBV7-2 and TRBJ1-6; 11 bases agree with TRBD1. The germline V gene has CDR1 SGHTA and CDR2 FQGNSA. V was clipped by 4 bases and J by 0 bases; unmatched bases: 2. This CDR3 is 17 amino acids long. The CDR3 reads CASSWTGGLSYNSPLHF. CDR3 DNA sequence: TGTGCCAGCAGCTGGACAGGGGGCCTCTCCTATAATTCACCCCTCCACTTT.

The V and J genes are TRBV28 and TRBJ1-1; D is possibly TRBD1 (6 bases). V lost 7 bases to trimming and J lost 4 bases, with 16 bases between them. The CDR3 has 14 residues. CDR1 and CDR2 (germline): MDHEN, SYDVKM. CDR3 sequence reads: CASTEGGDTTEAFF. CDR3 DNA: TGTGCCAGCACCGAGGGGGGGGATACCACTGAAGCTTTCTTT.

The chain is built from TRBV12-3 or TRBV12-4 and TRBJ2-3; tentative D call: TRBD1 (6 bases). This CDR3 comprises 13 residues. Deletions cut 8 bases from V and 5 bases from J, with 14 bases between. CDR3 region: CASRTVRGDTQYF. CDR3 in DNA: TGTGCCAGCCGGACAGTCCGAGGAGATACGCAGTATTTT.

This clone was recorded once. The chain has TRBV7-3 and TRBJ2-1, with 9 bases lining up with TRBD2. CDR1 SGHTA and CDR2 FQGTGA come from the germline V gene. The CDR3 length is 14 residues. Unmatched junction bases numbered 3, after V lost 2 bases and J lost 7 bases. CDR3 sequence: CASSLGGRGNEQFF. The DNA for the CDR3 is TGTGCCAGCAGCTTAGGCGGGAGGGGGAATGAGCAGTTCTTC.

This clone came up once. The gene calls are TRBV19 and TRBJ2-3; D may be TRBD1 (6 bases). Germline V lookup: CDR1 LNHDA, CDR2 SQIVND (reference sequence). The CDR3 is 13 amino acids. The germline V and J ends were trimmed by 11 bases and 2 bases, with 14 bases remaining between them. The CDR3 DNA reads as TGTGCCGTACAGGGTTGGGACACAGATACGCAGTATTTT. Its translation: CAVQGWDTDTQYF.

This clone was seen more than once but under ten times. The rearrangement links TRBV5-6 to TRBJ2-7; 7 bases are a match to TRBD2. J gave up 6 bases and V 4 bases, and 10 bases lay outside the gene matches. This CDR3 has 14 residues. CDR1 and CDR2 from the germline V gene are SGHDT and YYEEEE. CDR3 DNA sequence: TGTGCCAGCAGCCCCCGGCGGGAGATCGCCGAGCAGTACGTC. Its translation: CASSPRREIAEQYV.

V usage is TRBV2 and J usage is TRBJ1-1; 7 nucleotides match TRBD1. This CDR3 spans 14 amino acids. Trimming took 7 bases from V and 7 from J; bases not matched to a gene: 12. Germline V lookup: CDR1 SNHLY, CDR2 FYNNEI. The CDR3 region is CASTSFQGEGEAFF. The DNA for the CDR3 is TGTGCCAGCACGAGTTTTCAGGGGGAAGGTGAAGCTTTCTTT.

The chain carries TRBV4-1 and TRBJ2-3, with D possibly TRBD1 on 5 matching bases. The germline V gene encodes CDR1 MGHRA and CDR2 YSYEKL. V dropped 4 bases and J dropped 4 bases, with 15 bases sitting between them. The CDR3 loop spans 15 amino acids. CDR3 nucleotides: TGCGCCAGCAGCCGCCCTGGGGCCGGTCCAGATACGCAGTATTTT. Protein: CASSRPGAGPDTQYF.

The V gene is TRBV4-3, the J gene TRBJ2-1; D is unresolved. The CDR3 runs 13 residues. The V gene lost 4 bases and the J gene lost 12 bases, with 16 bases spanning the gap. Germline V gene lookup returns CDR1 LGHNA and CDR2 YSLEER. The CDR3 spells CASSPRPSGGQFF. The CDR3 DNA reads as TGCGCCAGCAGCCCACGGCCCTCGGGTGGGCAGTTCTTC.

The chain uses TRBV11-3 and TRBJ2-3, with D tentatively TRBD2 (5 bases). This CDR3 contains 13 residues. Looked up from germline, CDR1 is SGHNT and CDR2 is YENEEA. V gave up 5 bases and J gave up 5 bases, with 11 bases separating them. CDR3 in DNA: TGTGCCAGCAGCCCGAGGGCCGAAGATACGCAGTATTTT. As protein: CASSPRAEDTQYF.

The rearrangement links TRBV30 to TRBJ2-7; 8 bases are a match to TRBD1. Germline V gene lookup returns CDR1 GTSNPN and CDR2 SVGIG (reference sequence). The J segment lost 6 bases and the V segment lost 3 bases, leaving 4 bases of the junction unmatched. This CDR3 has 12 residues. The CDR3 nucleotides are TGTGCCTGGAGCAATGACAGGGGCGAGCAGTACGTC. Translating gives CAWSNDRGEQYV.

This chain links TRBV27 with TRBJ2-3; 7 positions match TRBD2. V lost 6 bases to trimming and J lost 4 bases; unmatched junction nucleotides: 7. The germline V gene has CDR1 MNHEY and CDR2 SMNVEV (reference sequence). CDR3 length equals 14 residues. The CDR3 DNA is TGTGCCAGCAGCCTCGGGAGGCGGGCAGATACGCAGTATTTT. Translation: CASSLGRRADTQYF.

V is TRBV11-1 and J is TRBJ1-6; D gene ambiguous. The CDR3 has 14 amino acids. CDR1 and CDR2 from the germline V gene are SGHAT and FQDESV (reference sequence). Trimming took 4 bases from V and 9 from J, leaving 13 bases between them. The CDR3 DNA follows: TGTGCCAGCAGCTCGGGTCTCGAGGGTTCACCCCTCCACTTT. This translates into CASSSGLEGSPLHF. The variable domain in full, completed from reference TRBV11-1 and TRBJ1-6, reads EAEVAQSPRYKITEKSQAVAFWCDPISGHATLYWYRQILGQGPELLVQFQDESVVDDSQLPKDRFSAERLKGVDSTLKIQPAELGDSAMYLCASSSGLEGSPLHFGNGTRLTVT.

This clone was recorded only once. This chain joins TRBV19 and TRBJ2-1, with TRBD1 matching 8 bases. With V trimmed by 4 bases and J by 0 bases, 8 bases remained unmatched. The germline CDR1 and CDR2 sequences are LNHDA and SQIVND (reference sequence). The CDR3 covers 17 residues. The CDR3: CASSNRDRPSSYNEQFF. As DNA, the CDR3 is TGTGCCAGTAGTAACCGGGACAGGCCTAGCTCCTACAATGAGCAGTTCTTC.

The chain combines TRBV6-2 or TRBV6-3 with TRBJ2-5, with 7 bases that match TRBD1. CDR1 and CDR2 (germline): MNHEY, SVGEGT. With V trimmed by 1 base and J by 2 bases, 4 bases remained unmatched. The CDR3 runs 15 residues. The CDR3 reads CASSYLRTGQETQYF. The DNA of the CDR3 is TGTGCCAGCAGTTACTTGAGGACAGGACAAGAGACCCAGTACTTC.

V is TRBV24-1 and J is TRBJ2-7; 7 bases are a match to TRBD1. This CDR3 region has 16 residues. The ends lost 4 bases at V and 3 bases at J; junction bases unmatched: 11. Germline CDR1 reads KGHDR; CDR2 reads SFDVKD. DNA for the CDR3: TGTGCCACCAGTGACCGGGCAGGGGGTTCTCTCTACGAGCAGTACTTC. This gives the protein CATSDRAGGSLYEQYF.

The chain employs TRBV19 and TRBJ2-1; possibly TRBD1 for D (6 bases). This CDR3 has 13 residues. Germline CDR1 is LNHDA and CDR2 is SQIVND (reference sequence). V was cut by 4 bases and J by 8 bases, with 12 bases left in between. The DNA of the CDR3 is TGTGCCAGTAGTAATAGGGGGAATGATGAGCAGTTCTTC. Protein sequence: CASSNRGNDEQFF.

This chain joins TRBV6-4 and TRBJ2-7; 7 bases agree with TRBD2. The CDR3 totals 14 residues. CDR1 MRHNA and CDR2 SNTAGT come from the germline V gene. V gave up 5 bases and J gave up 6 bases; unmatched junction bases: 10. DNA for the CDR3: TGTGCCAGCAGTCCCCTCGGGGGGTTCAGCGAGCAGTACTTC. This codes for CASSPLGGFSEQYF.

The chain joins TRBV7-9 to TRBJ2-1; 8 nucleotides match TRBD1. Germline V gene data show CDR1 as SEHNR and CDR2 as FQNEAQ (reference sequence). J lost 10 bases, V lost 5 bases, and 19 bases had no gene match. This CDR3 is built from 17 residues. The CDR3 protein is CASSPPTGAGGSGEQFF. CDR3 bases: TGTGCCAGCAGCCCCCCCACTGGGGCAGGGGGCTCGGGGGAGCAGTTCTTC.

This clone was detected only once. V is TRBV5-1 and J is TRBJ2-5; no clear D gene. This CDR3 has 13 amino acids. CDR1 SGHRS and CDR2 YFSETQ come from the germline V gene. V was shortened by 4 bases and J by 5 bases, with 12 bases between the two germline ends. The CDR3 region is CASSPKTWETQYF. CDR3 bases: TGCGCCAGCAGCCCAAAAACTTGGGAGACCCAGTACTTC.

J is TRBJ2-1 and V is TRBV7-9; 7 positions agree with TRBD2. Per the germline V gene, CDR1 is SEHNR and CDR2 is FQNEAQ (reference sequence). Trimming took 5 bases from V and 8 from J; bases not matched to a gene: 12. This CDR3 has 15 amino acids. The CDR3 DNA sequence: TGTGCCAGCAGCCCAGATGGCGGGAGTAGAGATGAGCAGTTCTTC. Protein sequence: CASSPDGGSRDEQFF.

This clone was seen only once. The gene calls are TRBV19 and TRBJ2-5, with a weak D call TRBD1 (6 bases). The CDR3 is made up of 15 amino acids. From germline, CDR1 is LNHDA and CDR2 SQIVND (reference sequence). V was clipped by 4 bases and J by 5 bases, with 17 bases between them. This chain's CDR3 is CASSTRDTATETQYF. CDR3 DNA: TGTGCCAGTAGTACGAGGGACACGGCGACGGAGACCCAGTACTTC.

The chain carries TRBV30 and TRBJ1-2; D uncertain. Germline-derived CDR1 and CDR2 are GTSNPN and SVGIG (reference sequence). V gave up 1 base and J gave up 5 bases, with 11 bases separating them. The CDR3 spans 13 residues. The CDR3 coding sequence is TGTGCCTGGAGTGCCCTGACAAATTATGGCTACACCTTC. It yields the protein CAWSALTNYGYTF.